This TCR beta chain was found in a study of blood T cell repertoires in COVID-19. On the study more broadly: The United States, Italy and Spain were the sources of the acute and convalescent COVID-19 samples. In each case, the material was cDNA or gDNA derived from T cells, B-cell-depleted T cells, or PBMCs.

In the study's own analysis: Using reference gene primer amplification, nucleated cell counts were estimated. Using immunoSEQ multiplex PCR, the repertoire was profiled, and TCRdb retains in-frame clones only, with some absent. V and J calls and clone size follow that table, whereas D and trimming were derived from the DNA. The sample has roughly 290,000 clones, 85% seen once. CDR1 and CDR2 (germline): SQVTM, ANQGSEA. This CDR3 contains 12 residues. V dropped 6 bases and J dropped 7; count of bases not matched to a gene: 9. Input material: peripheral blood. The sequence came from a woman aged 45-59 years with active or convalescent COVID-19. The chain recombines TRBV29-1 with TRBJ2-7; 7 nucleotides line up with TRBD1. DNA for the CDR3: TGCAGCGTGCAGGGGGTTACGGGGGAGCAGTACTTC. It encodes CSVQGVTGEQYF.